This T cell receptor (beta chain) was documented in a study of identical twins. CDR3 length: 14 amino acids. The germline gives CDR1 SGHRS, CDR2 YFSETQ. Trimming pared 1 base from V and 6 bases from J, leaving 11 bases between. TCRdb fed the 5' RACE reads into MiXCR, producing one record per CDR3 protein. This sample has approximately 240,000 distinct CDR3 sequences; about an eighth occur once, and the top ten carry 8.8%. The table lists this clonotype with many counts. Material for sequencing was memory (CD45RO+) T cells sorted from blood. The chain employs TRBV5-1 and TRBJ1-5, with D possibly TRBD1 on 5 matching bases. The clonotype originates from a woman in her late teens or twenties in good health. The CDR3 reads CASSLQGRGQPQHF. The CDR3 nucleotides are TGCGCCAGCAGCTTGCAGGGTCGCGGTCAGCCCCAGCATTTT.